The 7 T cell receptor beta chains below were found in one sample sequenced in a study of tissue T cells after allogeneic stem cell transplantation. Sequencing was performed with immunoSEQ multiplex PCR; in TCRdb, only in-frame clones are kept and a portion is missing. The repertoire includes approximately 47,000 clones, less than 75% of them detected once, and about 0.7% sits in the top ten. The sample consisted of sorted cells pooled from one or two spleens. The origin of the receptors is a pool of C57BL/6 mice in good health.

This clone was found once. The gene names given are mouse names. The read halts 1 residue ahead of the CDR3 end, with the missing end drawn from the germline J gene. The V call is TRBV13-3, the J call TRBJ1-3; D gene unclear. V shed 3 bases and J shed 0 bases, with 7 bases lying between them. The germline gives CDR1 NNHDY, CDR2 SYVADS. The CDR3 runs to 14 residues. CDR3 region: CASSGTGSGNTLYF. Incomplete CDR3 DNA: TGTGCCAGCAGTGGGACGGGTTCTGGAAATACGCTCTAT.

Points on this clone: Germline and genes here are mouse. The CDR3 is cut off 1 residue early in the read; its end comes from the germline J gene. This chain uses TRBV13-1 with TRBJ2-7; 7 positions match TRBD2. This CDR3 contains 14 residues. Per germline, CDR1 NSHNY and CDR2 SYGAGN. V gave up 2 bases and J gave up 0 bases; unmatched junction bases: 2. The CDR3 sequence: CASSEGGVSYEQYF. CDR3 bases read: TGTGCCAGCAGTGAGGGGGGGGTCTCCTATGAACAGTAC.

In regard to this clone: Gene names refer to mouse genes. The CDR3 end falls 1 residue outside the read, so it is completed with the germline J gene. The chain employs TRBV26 and TRBJ2-1; TRBD1 matches at 9 bases. Looked up from germline, CDR1 is KGHPV and CDR2 is FQNQEV (reference sequence). J was trimmed by 6 bases and V by 3 bases; bases with no gene match: 3. The CDR3 is 14 residues long. Partial CDR3 DNA: TGTGCCAGCAGTCTTGACAGGGGGAGTGCTGAGCAGTTC. Translating it yields CASSLDRGSAEQF. The whole CDR3 is CASSLDRGSAEQFF.

Of note for this clone: Mouse germline and gene names are used. The CDR3 extends 1 residue past the end of the read, so its final part is completed from the germline J gene. V gene TRBV29 combines with J gene TRBJ2-1; D may be TRBD2 (7 bases). The germline gives CDR1 MSHET, CDR2 SYDVDS. V was trimmed by 2 bases and J by 3 bases, leaving 8 bases between them. CDR3 length equals 14 residues. Incomplete CDR3 DNA: TGTGCTAGCAGTTTAGGGGGGCTCTATGCTGAGCAGTTC. Translation gives CASSLGGLYAEQF. The complete CDR3 reads CASSLGGLYAEQFF.

Regarding this clone: The germline and genes are mouse ones. The CDR3 end lies 1 residue beyond the end of the read and is filled in from the germline J gene. J is TRBJ2-7 and V is TRBV12-2; TRBD2 matches at 8 bases. The trim removed 2 bases at V and 2 bases at J, leaving 1 base unmatched. Germline loops: CDR1 SGHLS, CDR2 HYDKME. The CDR3 has 13 residues. Incomplete CDR3 DNA: TGTGCCAGCTCTCGGGGGGGGCCCTATGAACAGTAC. Translated: CASSRGGPYEQY. The whole CDR3 is CASSRGGPYEQYF.

As to this clone: Gene names refer to mouse genes. The CDR3 is cut off 1 residue early in the read; its end comes from the germline J gene. This chain links TRBV1 with TRBJ1-1; 10 bases are a match to TRBD1. The CDR3 covers 16 residues. Germline CDR1 NSQYPW, CDR2 LRSPGD (reference sequence). The V segment lost 3 bases and the J segment 0 bases; nucleotides outside the gene matches: 4. The CDR3 DNA, read in part, is TGCACCTGCAGTGCCGGGACAGGGGCGTCAAACACAGAAGTCTTC. This translates into CTCSAGTGASNTEVF. The entire CDR3 sequence reads CTCSAGTGASNTEVFF.

Worth noting for this clone: The germline and genes are mouse ones. From the germline J gene comes the end of the CDR3, since the read stops 1 residue before it. The chain is built from TRBV3 and TRBJ2-3; D gene uncertain. CDR1 and CDR2 (germline): SNHLY, FYNGKV (reference sequence). The germline V and J ends were trimmed by 3 bases and 0 bases, with 4 bases remaining between them. This CDR3 has 13 residues. This CDR3 is CASSFGSAETLYF. The sequenced CDR3 bases are TGTGCCAGCAGCTTTGGTAGTGCAGAAACGCTGTAT.